The clone carrying this T cell receptor (beta chain) appeared a single time. What it binds is not known. The data were taken from a study of cytomegalovirus exposure and HLA in healthy donors. Overall study results and limits: Later work found that TCR association rates differed between HLA loci; DRB1 had the most and HLA-C the fewest.

The PCR had 60 Vbeta and 13 Jbeta primers. Clones were sequenced by immunoSEQ multiplex PCR, and TCRdb holds only the in-frame ones, with some missing. This table has about 210,000 clones, more than 75% appearing once. The CDR3 spans 13 residues. CDR1 is MGHRA, CDR2 YSYEKL, per germline. The V gene end was trimmed by 6 bases and the J gene end by 3 bases; junction bases not matched to a gene: 4. The rearrangement joins TRBV4-1 to TRBJ2-5; 7 bases align to TRBD1. Sequencing input: PBMCs. This receptor was taken from a male donor in good health and CMV-seropositive. CDR3 in amino acids: CASRRQGEETQYF. The CDR3, as DNA: TGCGCCAGCAGAAGACAGGGTGAAGAGACCCAGTACTTC.